The 12 T cell receptor beta chains listed next were all sequenced from one sample in a study of blood T cell repertoires in COVID-19 (dated by TCRdb to about 2020). To prepare the library, the immunoSEQ multiplex PCR assay was applied. The table comes from immuneACCESS by way of TCRdb, which keeps in-frame sequences with V and J called. Part of the clones is missing from these tables; in studies checked, under half for an unresolved V gene and the rest for unknown reasons. This sample gives tens of thousands of clones in total; under 95% of them show up just once. The ten largest account for approximately 1.5% of the sample. Material: peripheral blood. The source of these receptors is a man over 45 with acute or convalescent COVID-19.

This chain links TRBV28 with TRBJ1-5, with 7 positions matching TRBD1. Losses at the gene ends were 3 bases for V and 5 bases for J; bases not matched to a gene: 4. This CDR3 has 14 residues. Germline V gene data show CDR1 as MDHEN and CDR2 as SYDVKM. The CDR3 region is CASSFRDRYQPQHF. Written as DNA, the CDR3 is TGTGCCAGCAGTTTCCGGGACAGATATCAGCCCCAGCATTTT.

This rearrangement joins TRBV15 to TRBJ2-1, with TRBD2 matching 8 bases. Germline loops: CDR1 LNHNV, CDR2 YYDKDF (reference sequence). Unmatched junction bases numbered 7, after V lost 0 bases and J lost 9 bases. The CDR3 length is 15 residues. In DNA form, the CDR3 reads TGTGCCACCAGCAGAGAGTCGGGAGGGCCGGGTGAGCAGTTCTTC. Residues: CATSRESGGPGEQFF. The variable domain in full, with the rest retrieved from reference TRBV15 and TRBJ2-1, is DAMVIQNPRYQVTQFGKPVTLSCSQTLNHNVMYWYQQKSSQAPKLLFHYYDKDFNNEADTPDNFQSRRPNTSFCFLDIRSPGLGDTAMYLCATSRESGGPGEQFFGPGTRLTVL.

The V call is TRBV7-8, the J call TRBJ2-7; 7 nucleotides line up with TRBD1. Looked up from germline, CDR1 is SGHVS and CDR2 is FQNEAQ. The junction had 8 bases not matched to a gene; V was cut back by 1 base and J by 5 bases. The CDR3 is made up of 15 amino acids. Written as DNA, the CDR3 is TGTGCCAGCAGCTTAGTGTCAGGGGGTCGGAACGAGCAGTACTTC. Its protein product is CASSLVSGGRNEQYF.

This chain joins TRBV10-3 and TRBJ1-1; 10 nucleotides match TRBD1. V gave up 3 bases and J gave up 5 bases; unmatched junction bases: 3. Germline CDR1 is ENHRY and CDR2 is SYGVKD. This CDR3 is 14 amino acids long. The CDR3 nucleotides are TGTGCCATCAGTGAACCGGGACAGGGGACTGAAGCTTTCTTT. Residues: CAISEPGQGTEAFF.

The chain combines TRBV10-3 with TRBJ1-5; D perhaps matches TRBD1 (5 bases). Deletions cut 4 bases from V and 4 bases from J, with 8 bases between. The CDR3 contains 13 residues. Germline lookup yields CDR1 ENHRY and CDR2 SYGVKD. The CDR3 bases are TGTGCCATCAGTGGTGGGGGGAATCAGCCCCAGCATTTT. Translation: CAISGGGNQPQHF.

This clone appeared once. The V and J genes are TRBV4-3 and TRBJ1-6, with D possibly TRBD1 on 6 matching bases. The CDR3 has 18 amino acids. V lost 1 base and J lost 0, with 13 bases in between. Per the germline V gene, CDR1 is LGHNA and CDR2 is YSLEER. The CDR3 nucleotides read TGCGCCAGCAGCCAAGCGGACAGAGCCGACTCCTATAATTCACCCCTCCACTTT. Translating gives CASSQADRADSYNSPLHF.

This CDR3 is CSGQSLNYGYTF. The CDR3 DNA reads as TGCAGCGGGCAGTCTTTAAACTATGGCTACACCTTC. The rearrangement links TRBV29-1 to TRBJ1-2; no definite D call. Trimming took off 7 bases at V and 2 bases at J, with 11 bases between the two ends. Germline CDR1 SQVTM, CDR2 ANQGSEA. The CDR3 spans 12 residues.

The V and J genes are TRBV4-2 and TRBJ2-7; D is uncertain. CDR1 and CDR2 (germline): LGHNA, YNFKEQ. The CDR3 has 13 amino acids. The V gene lost 1 base and the J gene lost 2 bases, with 6 bases spanning the gap. This CDR3 reads CASSQGSTYEQYF. The CDR3 DNA sequence: TGTGCCAGCAGCCAAGGGTCTACCTACGAGCAGTACTTC.

This chain links TRBV28 with TRBJ1-4; 9 bases align to TRBD1. The trim removed 6 bases at V and 7 bases at J, leaving 12 bases unmatched. The CDR3 contains 16 residues. Per the germline V gene, CDR1 is MDHEN and CDR2 is SYDVKM. The CDR3 is CASRSVPGQGSEKLFF. The CDR3 nucleotides read TGTGCCAGCAGGTCGGTCCCGGGACAGGGTAGTGAAAAACTGTTTTTT.

The chain recombines TRBV29-1 with TRBJ1-1; the match to TRBD1 covers 8 bases. V was clipped by 7 bases and J by 3 bases; unmatched bases: 4. The CDR3 is made up of 12 amino acids. Germline lookup yields CDR1 SQVTM and CDR2 ANQGSEA. CDR3: CSGRQGYTEAFF. DNA for the CDR3: TGCAGCGGCCGACAGGGGTACACTGAAGCTTTCTTT.

This rearrangement joins TRBV11-3 to TRBJ2-2; 9 bases match TRBD1. The CDR3 is made up of 15 amino acids. The germline CDR1 and CDR2 sequences are SGHNT and YENEEA. The V and J ends lost 5 bases and 2 bases, in that order; junction bases with no gene match: 3. The DNA for the CDR3 is TGTGCCAGCAGCCCGGGACAGGGAAACACCGGGGAGCTGTTTTTT. Amino acid sequence: CASSPGQGNTGELFF.

The CDR3 DNA follows: TGCGCCAGCAGCCAAGCACCGCGGCCCTACAATGAGCAGTTCTTC. Its protein is CASSQAPRPYNEQFF. The chain has TRBV4-3 and TRBJ2-1, with D uncertain. The CDR3 has 15 amino acids. V lost 1 base to trimming and J lost 2 bases, with 9 bases between them. Germline V gene data show CDR1 as LGHNA and CDR2 as YSLEER.